A single sample gave rise to the 29 T cell receptor beta chains below, sequenced in a study of cytomegalovirus exposure and HLA in healthy donors. Amplification used 60 Vbeta primers and 13 Jbeta primers. This table comes from immunoSEQ multiplex PCR, and its TCRdb copy is limited to in-frame clones, with some not included. The profile covers 140,000 to 150,000 clones, with almost 80% appearing a single time and about 6.7% taken by the ten largest. Sequenced material: PBMCs. All receptors come from a woman in her thirties or forties in good health and CMV-seropositive.

This clone was seen a handful of times. This chain uses TRBV6-5 with TRBJ1-3, with 7 bases fitting TRBD1. V was clipped by 4 bases and J by 4 bases; unmatched bases: 7. The CDR3 runs 15 residues. From germline, CDR1 is MNHEY and CDR2 SVGAGI. The CDR3 is CASSSMAGGGNTIYF. CDR3 coding DNA: TGTGCCAGCAGTTCTATGGCAGGGGGAGGAAACACCATATATTTT.

The chain uses TRBV5-6 and TRBJ2-3; the match to TRBD1 covers 9 bases. The CDR3 is 17 amino acids. Germline CDR1 SGHDT, CDR2 YYEEEE. With V trimmed by 2 bases and J by 3 bases, 10 bases remained unmatched. This CDR3 reads CASSFRTGAYGTDTQYF. CDR3 coding DNA: TGTGCCAGCAGCTTTAGGACAGGGGCGTACGGTACAGATACGCAGTATTTT.

The V gene is TRBV5-1, the J gene TRBJ2-7, with a tentative D call TRBD1 (5 bases). CDR1 is SGHRS, CDR2 YFSETQ, per germline. The CDR3 runs 13 residues. V lost 6 bases to trimming and J lost 0 bases, with 10 bases between them. This CDR3 reads CASKGEPSYEQYF. In DNA, the CDR3 is TGCGCCAGCAAAGGGGAACCCTCCTACGAGCAGTACTTC.

The chain uses TRBV19 and TRBJ1-3; unclear D gene. V lost 5 bases, J lost 0 bases, and 11 bases lay in between. The CDR3 runs to 15 residues. Germline CDR1 is LNHDA and CDR2 is SQIVND (reference sequence). The CDR3 is CASSVLIGSGNTIYF. As DNA, the CDR3 is TGTGCCAGTAGTGTGTTAATCGGCTCTGGAAACACCATATATTTT.

This chain connects TRBV5-4 to TRBJ2-5, with TRBD1 matching over 7 bases. The J call may be in error: the DNA end matches TRBJ2-7 better. Germline values: CDR1 SGHNT, CDR2 YYREEE (reference sequence). This CDR3 is 14 amino acids long. This CDR3 reads CASSLNRGSYEQYF. In DNA, the CDR3 is TGTGCCAGCAGCCTGAACAGGGGATCCTACGAGCAGTACTTC.

CDR3 protein: CASSESRGNYGYTF. The DNA of the CDR3 is TGCGCCAGCAGTGAGTCGAGGGGGAACTATGGCTACACCTTC. The chain recombines TRBV10-2 with TRBJ1-2, with D possibly matching TRBD1 (6 bases). Germline lookup yields CDR1 WSHSY and CDR2 SAAADI. Between the trimmed V and J ends, which lost 0 bases and 2 bases, there was a span of 7 bases. The CDR3 sequence is 14 residues long.

V usage is TRBV9 and J usage is TRBJ2-7; D ambiguous. Germline CDR1 is SGDLS and CDR2 is YYNGEE. The CDR3 is made up of 11 amino acids. Between the trimmed V and J ends, which lost 4 bases and 1 base, there was a span of 3 bases. The CDR3, as DNA: TGTGCCAGCAGCCCTTCCTACGAGCAGTACTTC. Translated: CASSPSYEQYF. The entire variable domain, with the rest obtained from reference TRBV9 and TRBJ2-7, is as follows: DSGVTQTPKHLITATGQRVTLRCSPRSGDLSVYWYQQSLDQGLQFLIQYYNGEERAKGNILERFSAQQFPDLHSELNLSSLELGDSALYFCASSPSYEQYFGPGTRLTVT.

The rearrangement joins TRBV5-1 to TRBJ2-3, with a possible D match to TRBD2 (5 bases). Germline values: CDR1 SGHRS, CDR2 YFSETQ. Between the trimmed V and J ends, which lost 7 bases and 3 bases, there was a span of 15 bases. The CDR3 runs to 14 residues. This CDR3 is CASGFSDPTDTQYF. The CDR3 bases are TGCGCCAGCGGGTTTAGCGATCCAACAGATACGCAGTATTTT.

This clone was seen a few times. This rearrangement joins TRBV30 to TRBJ1-2; D unclear. With 3 bases removed from V and 5 bases from J, the gap between germline ends came to 10 bases. Germline CDR1 and CDR2: GTSNPN and SVGIG (reference sequence). The CDR3 covers 12 residues. Written as DNA, the CDR3 is TGTGCCTGGAGGTTGGGCGATTATGGCTACACCTTC. This translates into CAWRLGDYGYTF.

The chain employs TRBV5-1 and TRBJ1-5; 11 bases fit TRBD1. The germline CDR1 and CDR2 sequences are SGHRS and YFSETQ. This CDR3 has 16 residues. V dropped 4 bases and J dropped 3; count of bases not matched to a gene: 6. The DNA for the CDR3 is TGCGCCAGCAGCCCTGGGGGACAGGGGGTCAATCAGCCCCAGCATTTT. Its translation is CASSPGGQGVNQPQHF. The full variable domain, in which reference TRBV5-1 and TRBJ1-5 provide the parts outside the CDR3, is KAGVTQTPRYLIKTRGQQVTLSCSPISGHRSVSWYQQTPGQGLQFLFEYFSETQRNKGNFPGRFSGRQFSNSRSEMNVSTLELGDSALYLCASSPGGQGVNQPQHFGDGTRLSIL.

The rearrangement links TRBV9 to TRBJ2-1, with 10 positions matching TRBD2. This CDR3 spans 15 amino acids. The V gene end was trimmed by 4 bases and the J gene end by 6 bases; junction bases not matched to a gene: 7. Germline CDR1 reads SGDLS; CDR2 reads YYNGEE. The CDR3 DNA follows: TGTGCCAGCAGCTCATTAGCGGGGGGCACCAATGAGCAGTTCTTC. It translates to CASSSLAGGTNEQFF.

The chain uses TRBV6-4 and TRBJ2-5, with TRBD2 matching over 7 bases. Germline V gene sequence: CDR1 MRHNA, CDR2 SNTAGT. This CDR3 has 18 residues. V shed 0 bases and J 0 bases; nucleotides not matched to a gene: 10. In DNA, the CDR3 is TGTGCCAGCAGTGACTCAGTCCAGCGGGGCGAGTACCAAGAGACCCAGTACTTC. As protein: CASSDSVQRGEYQETQYF.

This clone was recorded only once. The chain employs TRBV7-2 and TRBJ1-4; 7 nucleotides align to TRBD1. Germline values: CDR1 SGHTA, CDR2 FQGNSA. Trimming at V came to 5 bases and at J to 3 bases, leaving 6 bases not matched to a gene. The CDR3 length is 15 residues. In DNA, the CDR3 is TGTGCCAGCAGCCCTTGGGACAGACCTAATGAAAAACTGTTTTTT. It specifies CASSPWDRPNEKLFF.

The rearrangement joins TRBV18 to TRBJ1-1, with a weak D call TRBD1 (6 bases). From germline, CDR1 is KGHSH and CDR2 LQKENI. The CDR3 covers 19 residues. Trimming left V 4 bases short and J 0 bases short, with 24 bases between. DNA of the CDR3: TGTGCCAGCTCACTAAACGGTCGGCAGGGGAGGGGTATGAACACTGAAGCTTTCTTT. As protein: CASSLNGRQGRGMNTEAFF.

The chain is built from TRBV27 and TRBJ2-3, with 11 positions matching TRBD2. CDR3 length: 20 residues. In germline, CDR1 is MNHEY, CDR2 SMNVEV (reference sequence). J lost 6 bases, V lost 1 base, and 18 bases had no gene match. The CDR3 region has the DNA TGTGCCAGCAGTTTATGGGCGACCGCAACTAGCGGGGGTTTAGGTGATACGCAGTATTTT. This sequence encodes CASSLWATATSGGLGDTQYF.

The chain links TRBV6-1 to TRBJ2-4, with 7 bases fitting TRBD2. V trimming: 2 bases; J trimming: 8 bases; junction bases outside the gene matches: 6. Germline CDR1 reads MNHNS; CDR2 reads SASEGT. The CDR3 is 14 residues long. Here the CDR3 DNA reads TGTGCCAGCAGTGAAAGACTAGCCGTGGACATTCAGTACTTC. Translated, it gives CASSERLAVDIQYF.

This chain uses TRBV28 with TRBJ1-4; maybe TRBD1 (5 bases). The CDR3 runs to 13 residues. The V end was cut by 4 bases, the J end by 7 bases, with 10 bases between. Germline V gene sequence: CDR1 MDHEN, CDR2 SYDVKM. CDR3 DNA: TGTGCCAGCAGTTCCGGGGGAATTGAAAAACTGTTTTTT. It specifies CASSSGGIEKLFF.

The chain employs TRBV6-5 and TRBJ1-6; D is unresolved. The V end lost 4 bases, the J end lost 7 bases, and 14 bases lay between the germline ends. This CDR3 region has 15 residues. Germline V gives CDR1 MNHEY, CDR2 SVGAGI. In nucleotides, the CDR3 is TGTGCCAGCAGTTCCGGCGGGTCAGTAAATTCACCCCTCCACTTT. It yields the protein CASSSGGSVNSPLHF.

The chain recombines TRBV29-1 with TRBJ1-1, with D perhaps matching TRBD1 (5 bases). V was cut by 5 bases and J by 3 bases, with 16 bases left in between. This CDR3 is built from 14 residues. Germline lookup yields CDR1 SQVTM and CDR2 ANQGSEA. Here the CDR3 reads CSVRFLTDHTEAFF. In DNA form, the CDR3 reads TGCAGCGTTCGTTTCTTGACAGACCACACTGAAGCTTTCTTT.

This clone was seen a handful of times. The V call is TRBV30, the J call TRBJ1-1; TRBD1 agrees at 7 bases. J gave up 7 bases and V 6 bases, and 5 bases lay outside the gene matches. The CDR3 totals 11 residues. Germline V CDR1 and CDR2: GTSNPN, SVGIG (reference sequence). The CDR3 protein is CACLYRGEAFF. The CDR3 nucleotides are TGTGCCTGCCTCTACAGGGGTGAAGCTTTCTTT. The full variable domain, completed using reference TRBV30 and TRBJ1-1, is SQTIHQWPATLVQPVGSPLSLECTVEGTSNPNLYWYRQAAGRGLQLLFYSVGIGQISSEVPQNLSASRPQDRQFILSSKKLLLSDSGFYLCACLYRGEAFFGQGTRLTVV.

V usage is TRBV21-1 and J usage is TRBJ1-6. TRBV21-1 is flagged as a pseudogene. The CDR3 loop spans 16 amino acids. For the CDR3, the DNA is TGTGCCAGCAGCTCACGATATAGCTCCTATAATTCACCCCTCCACTTT. This sequence encodes CASSSRYSSYNSPLHF.

The chain combines TRBV7-9 with TRBJ2-5, with D possibly being TRBD2 (5 bases). CDR3 length: 12 amino acids. The germline gives CDR1 SEHNR, CDR2 FQNEAQ (reference sequence). The CDR3: CSVEGEAETQYF. The CDR3 nucleotides are TGTTCCGTAGAGGGCGAGGCGGAGACCCAGTACTTC.

This clone was counted between two and nine times. J is TRBJ1-2 and V is TRBV6-1, with 8 positions matching TRBD1. The J segment lost 1 base and the V segment lost 2 bases, leaving 9 bases of the junction unmatched. Germline lookup yields CDR1 MNHNS and CDR2 SASEGT. This CDR3 spans 17 amino acids. CDR3 sequence reads: CASSESETGAFNYGYTF. The CDR3 DNA follows: TGTGCCAGCAGTGAATCGGAGACAGGGGCTTTTAACTATGGCTACACCTTC.

The genes are TRBV9 and TRBJ2-7, with 12 bases that match TRBD2. The germline V gene has CDR1 SGDLS and CDR2 YYNGEE. This CDR3 comprises 15 residues. V lost 3 bases to trimming and J lost 4 bases; unmatched junction nucleotides: 5. The CDR3 bases are TGTGCCAGCAGCGAGCTAGCGGGGGGGTTATACGAGCAGTACTTC. Encoded protein: CASSELAGGLYEQYF. The variable domain in full, with the rest retrieved from reference TRBV9 and TRBJ2-7, is DSGVTQTPKHLITATGQRVTLRCSPRSGDLSVYWYQQSLDQGLQFLIQYYNGEERAKGNILERFSAQQFPDLHSELNLSSLELGDSALYFCASSELAGGLYEQYFGPGTRLTVT.

CDR3 bases: TGTGCCAGCAGTTTATTGGGACAGGGGGCCTCCGAGCAGTACTTC. Protein: CASSLLGQGASEQYF. This chain joins TRBV28 and TRBJ2-7; 12 bases fit TRBD1. The CDR3 totals 15 residues. V lost 1 base and J lost 6; bases outside the gene matches: 4. Germline loops: CDR1 MDHEN, CDR2 SYDVKM.

About this clone itself: The germline gene is not matched at one end of the junction; a read error may be the cause. This chain links TRBV28 with TRBJ1-2, with TRBD1 as a possible D gene (5 bases). This CDR3 is built from 14 residues. CDR1 and CDR2 from the germline V gene are MDHEN and SYDVKM. CDR3 sequence (DNA): TGTGCCAGCAGTTCCCGCGGGACCGCGATCAGGGTATCCTTC. This codes for CASSSRGTAIRVSF.

Regarding this clone: Its ends do not fully match the called genes, so a read error is possible. The chain couples TRBV30 to TRBJ1-3; D perhaps matches TRBD1 (5 bases). This CDR3 contains 17 residues. CDR1 is GTSNPN, CDR2 SVGIG, per germline (reference sequence). The CDR3 spells CAWKRVTATDSGNTICF. The CDR3 DNA reads TGTGCCTGGAAACGAGTGACAGCAACAGACTCTGGAAACACCATATGTTTT.

The chain has TRBV11-2 and TRBJ1-4; perhaps TRBD1 as D (5 bases). V was shortened by 5 bases and J by 7 bases, with 17 bases between the two germline ends. Germline V gene lookup returns CDR1 SGHAT and CDR2 FQNNGV. The CDR3 length is 15 residues. CDR3 loop: CASSRGDGNREKLFF. CDR3 bases: TGTGCCAGCAGCCGGGGGGATGGGAATCGTGAAAAACTGTTTTTT.

The chain uses TRBV28 and TRBJ2-3, with 11 positions matching TRBD1. V trimming: 5 bases; J trimming: 3 bases; junction bases outside the gene matches: 7. Germline CDR1 and CDR2: MDHEN and SYDVKM. This CDR3 is built from 16 residues. CDR3 sequence: CASSTSGQGATDTQYF. The DNA of the CDR3 is TGTGCCAGCAGTACCTCCGGACAGGGGGCGACAGATACGCAGTATTTT.